These 17 T cell receptor beta chains were all obtained from the same sample, sequenced in a study of Ad26.COV2.S vaccination and SARS-CoV-2 variants. Described treatment: around 19 received Ad26.COV2.S at low or high dose, single or two shots; 5 received placebo; per-sample allocation not given. Sample collection was performed on day 63 after the first vaccine or placebo injection. The repertoire was sequenced with immunoSEQ multiplex PCR; TCRdb's copy has only in-frame clones and lacks some. The table has 350,000 to 400,000 clones, 70% to 90% seen once. The sequences come from peripheral blood, collected in a trial of Ad26.COV2.S vaccine versus placebo. These receptors originate from a person aged 18 to 59 who received the Ad26.COV2.S COVID-19 vaccine or a placebo.

The rearrangement uses TRBV25-1 and TRBJ2-6; D is unresolved. Germline V CDR1 and CDR2: MGHDK, SYGVNS. The ends were cut back, 8 bases at V and 6 bases at J, with 11 bases in the middle. The CDR3 has 13 residues. CDR3 sequence: CASLGKVANVLTF. The DNA for the CDR3 is TGTGCCAGCTTAGGGAAAGTGGCCAACGTCCTGACTTTC.

The gene calls are TRBV28 and TRBJ1-1, with D possibly matching TRBD1 (6 bases). Germline CDR1 is MDHEN and CDR2 is SYDVKM. The CDR3 has 13 residues. V was cut by 8 bases and J by 5 bases, with 15 bases left in between. The CDR3 region is CASGEGVETEAFF. The CDR3 DNA reads TGTGCCAGCGGGGAGGGGGTGGAGACTGAAGCTTTCTTT.

In its sample, this clone was seen once. The gene calls are TRBV6-6 and TRBJ2-2; D is perhaps TRBD1 (6 bases). The CDR3 runs 13 residues. V lost 4 bases and J lost 4, with 7 bases in between. The germline CDR1 and CDR2 sequences are MNHNY and SVGAGI (reference sequence). CDR3 protein: CASSSGVTGELFF. For the CDR3, the DNA is TGTGCCAGCAGTTCAGGGGTCACCGGGGAGCTGTTTTTT.

A word on this clone: The same CDR3 can be traced to other DNA sequences in this sample. The chain links TRBV18 to TRBJ1-6; no reliable D call. The CDR3 spans 13 residues. Per germline, CDR1 KGHSH and CDR2 LQKENI. V was shortened by 6 bases and J by 6 bases, with 9 bases between the two germline ends. This CDR3 reads CASSPGANSPLHF. The CDR3 DNA is TGTGCCAGCTCTCCGGGAGCTAATTCACCCCTCCACTTT.

The chain recombines TRBV9 with TRBJ2-1; 8 bases are shared with TRBD2. CDR1 is SGDLS, CDR2 YYNGEE, per germline. With V trimmed by 2 bases and J by 6 bases, 7 bases remained unmatched. This CDR3 is 15 amino acids long. CDR3: CASSVSGSAGNEQFF. DNA for the CDR3: TGTGCCAGCAGCGTGAGCGGGAGTGCGGGCAATGAGCAGTTCTTC. Combining the CDR3 with reference TRBV9 and TRBJ2-1 gives the whole variable domain DSGVTQTPKHLITATGQRVTLRCSPRSGDLSVYWYQQSLDQGLQFLIQYYNGEERAKGNILERFSAQQFPDLHSELNLSSLELGDSALYFCASSVSGSAGNEQFFGPGTRLTVL.

The chain couples TRBV7-6 to TRBJ2-5; D tentatively fits TRBD1 or TRBD2 (5 bases each). CDR3 length equals 13 residues. Germline V gene data show CDR1 as SGHVS and CDR2 as FNYEAQ. The germline V and J ends were trimmed by 4 bases and 7 bases, with 13 bases remaining between them. CDR3 in amino acids: CASSSPGSPTQYF. The CDR3, as DNA: TGTGCCAGCAGCTCTCCAGGGAGTCCGACCCAGTACTTC.

The V and J genes are TRBV18 and TRBJ2-7; a weak D match, TRBD2 (6 bases). Germline-derived CDR1 and CDR2 are KGHSH and LQKENI. V lost 6 bases and J 5 bases, leaving 20 bases between the germline ends. CDR3 length equals 15 residues. The CDR3 reads CASSPSSARAHEQYF. As DNA, the CDR3 is TGTGCCAGCTCGCCATCTAGCGCGAGGGCCCACGAGCAGTACTTC.

The rearrangement links TRBV20-1 to TRBJ2-7; 8 bases line up with TRBD2. V was clipped by 3 bases and J by 4 bases; unmatched bases: 17. This CDR3 spans 17 amino acids. From germline, CDR1 is DFQATT and CDR2 SNEGSKA (reference sequence). CDR3 protein: CSASHTGGGRGAYEQYF. As DNA, the CDR3 is TGCAGTGCTAGTCACACCGGGGGGGGCCGGGGAGCTTACGAGCAGTACTTC.

V gene TRBV4-2 combines with J gene TRBJ2-7; TRBD2 matches 13 bases. Germline V gene sequence: CDR1 LGHNA, CDR2 YNFKEQ. The J segment lost 6 bases and the V segment lost 5 bases, leaving 13 bases of the junction unmatched. The CDR3 loop spans 17 amino acids. Written as DNA, the CDR3 is TGTGCCAGCAGCACGCGACTAGCGGGAGGCCGGGGTAGCGAGCAGTACTTC. Protein: CASSTRLAGGRGSEQYF.

V usage is TRBV10-3 and J usage is TRBJ2-3, with D unresolved. Trimming shortened V by 6 bases and J by 6 bases, and 7 bases separated the two germline ends. CDR3 length: 11 residues. Germline V gene sequence: CDR1 ENHRY, CDR2 SYGVKD. CDR3 residues: CAIRAGDTQYF. As DNA, the CDR3 is TGTGCCATCAGGGCCGGGGATACGCAGTATTTT.

This chain connects TRBV20-1 to TRBJ2-5; D is undetermined. This CDR3 is built from 14 residues. Trimming stripped 3 bases from V and 4 bases from J, with 15 bases between. The germline V gene encodes CDR1 DFQATT and CDR2 SNEGSKA (reference sequence). The CDR3 DNA sequence: TGCAGTGCTAGTTCCCCGACCCTCGGAGAGACCCAGTACTTC. Translation gives CSASSPTLGETQYF.

The genes are TRBV6-5 and TRBJ1-6, with TRBD1 identical over 7 bases. Germline V gene lookup returns CDR1 MNHEY and CDR2 SVGAGI. CDR3 length equals 14 residues. With 6 bases clipped from V and 8 bases from J, the junction kept 7 bases outside the gene matches. The CDR3 region has the DNA TGTGCCAGCAGCAGCCGGGACAGCCATTCACCCCTCCACTTT. It encodes CASSSRDSHSPLHF.

This chain joins TRBV4-1 and TRBJ2-1; D unclear. Trimming took 0 bases from V and 8 from J, leaving 2 bases between them. The CDR3 has 11 residues. CDR1 and CDR2 from the germline V gene are MGHRA and YSYEKL. The CDR3 sequence is CASSQDHEQFF. CDR3 DNA sequence: TGCGCCAGCAGCCAAGACCATGAGCAGTTCTTC.

This sequence joins TRBV3-1 (or the pseudogene TRBV3-2) and TRBJ2-1, with D possibly matching TRBD1 (5 bases). Trimming took off 1 base at V and 3 bases at J, with 10 bases between the two ends. The CDR3 has 15 amino acids. From germline, CDR1 is LGHDT and CDR2 YNNKEL (reference sequence). The CDR3 DNA reads as TGTGCCAGCAGCCAAGCCATCGACAGCTACAATGAGCAGTTCTTC. Encoded protein: CASSQAIDSYNEQFF.

The chain recombines TRBV24-1 with TRBJ2-3, with D perhaps matching TRBD2 (6 bases). Germline assignment: CDR1 KGHDR and CDR2 SFDVKD. Deletions cut 4 bases from V and 5 bases from J, with 12 bases between. This CDR3 comprises 14 residues. In DNA form, the CDR3 reads TGTGCCACCAGTGAGACTGGGGGGTTAGATACGCAGTATTTT. Protein: CATSETGGLDTQYF.

Comment on this clone: Germline is not matched at one junction end, which may reflect a read error. This chain joins TRBV7-7 and TRBJ2-3, with D possibly being TRBD2 (6 bases). Germline CDR1 and CDR2: SSHAT and FNYEAQ (reference sequence). This CDR3 contains 15 residues. The CDR3 sequence: CASSFGGGWTDTQYF. The CDR3 region has the DNA TGTGCTAGCAGCTTCGGGGGAGGCTGGACAGATACGCAGTATTTT.

The chain recombines TRBV28 with TRBJ2-5, with no clear D. The CDR3 runs 16 residues. V lost 6 bases and J lost 3, with 20 bases in between. Germline V CDR1 and CDR2: MDHEN, SYDVKM. CDR3 nucleotides: TGTGCCAGCAGGGACCTTAGGGTATCCGGCGAAGAGACCCAGTACTTC. Translated: CASRDLRVSGEETQYF.